A selection of T cell receptor beta chains follows, all from one sample in a study of cytomegalovirus exposure and HLA in healthy donors. Sequencing was performed with immunoSEQ multiplex PCR; in TCRdb, only in-frame clones are kept and a portion is missing. Of 150,000 to 200,000 clones in the sample, around 84% were seen once. The sequenced sample was PBMCs. These receptors originate from a man in his late teens or twenties in good health and CMV-seropositive. Each CDR3 is given with its conserved first and last residue. D genes are given only for firm matches. Size is omitted from some rows. Given values are once, few, many or a class for expanded clones.

clone size: -; D gene: -; J gene: TRBJ1-2; V gene: TRBV6-5; CDR3 DNA: TGTGCCAGCACCCACAGGGAAGGCTATGGCTACACCTTC; CDR3 protein: CASTHREGYGYTF
clone size: -; D gene: -; J gene: TRBJ1-1; V gene: TRBV29-1; CDR3 DNA: TGCAGCGTCGGACAAGGGAACACTGAAGCTTTCTTT; CDR3 protein: CSVGQGNTEAFF
clone size: -; D gene: -; J gene: TRBJ2-6; V gene: TRBV6-4; CDR3 DNA: TGTGCCAGCAGTGACGGGGGCCAGAAGTCTGGGGCCAACGTCCTGACTTTC; CDR3 protein: CASSDGGQKSGANVLTF
clone size: -; D gene: -; J gene: TRBJ2-4; V gene: TRBV7-2; CDR3 DNA: TGTGCCAGCAGCTTATGGGAGCGGTTAGCCAAAAACATTCAGTACTTC; CDR3 protein: CASSLWERLAKNIQYF
clone size: -; D gene: TRBD1; J gene: TRBJ2-7; V gene: TRBV2; CDR3 DNA: TGTGCCAGCAGTGAAGAGGGGGCAGTGGTGTACGAGCAGTACTTC; CDR3 protein: CASSEEGAVVYEQYF
clone size: -; D gene: -; J gene: TRBJ2-7; V gene: TRBV9; CDR3 DNA: TGTGCCAGCAGCGTAGCTCCTACAGTCGCCTACGAGCAGTACTTC; CDR3 protein: CASSVAPTVAYEQYF
clone size: -; D gene: TRBD2; J gene: TRBJ2-1; V gene: TRBV7-2; CDR3 DNA: TGTGCCAGCAGCGATTTAGCGGGGGGGAAGTTCTTC; CDR3 protein: CASSDLAGGKFF
clone size: -; D gene: TRBD2; J gene: TRBJ2-3; V gene: TRBV6-4; CDR3 DNA: TGTGCCAGCAGCCCCCTAGCGGGGAAAACAGATACGCAGTATTTT; CDR3 protein: CASSPLAGKTDTQYF
clone size: -; D gene: -; J gene: TRBJ2-7; V gene: TRBV2; CDR3 DNA: TGTGCCACCGGGAAAATCTCCTACGAGCAGTACTTC; CDR3 protein: CATGKISYEQYF
clone size: few; D gene: -; J gene: TRBJ1-1; V gene: TRBV7-3; CDR3 DNA: TGTGCCAGCAGCCTAACCCAAGGGAGGGAAGCTTTCTTT; CDR3 protein: CASSLTQGREAFF